These T cell receptor beta chains were read from a single sample in a study of shared clonotypes between healthy human individuals. Data came from immunoSEQ multiplex PCR; TCRdb stores just in-frame clones and leaves some out. The sample has about 460,000 clones, about 74% seen once. What was sequenced was PBMCs. The receptors come from a woman aged 40 to 50 in good health. Some clones in this sample may be carry-over from other donors' samples. Both conserved end residues are part of each CDR3. Fields, in order: V gene, clone size, CDR3 length, J gene, D gene, CDR3 DNA, CDR3 protein. The D gene is left open where the match is weak. Rows give clone size only sometimes, using once, few, many, or a class for an expanded clone.

v_call: TRBV5-6; clone_size: NA; cdr3_length: 11; j_call: TRBJ1-2; d_call: NA; cdr3_nt: TGTGCCAGCAGCCAAACTTATGGCTACACCTTC; cdr3_aa: CASSQTYGYTF
v_call: TRBV6-4; clone_size: NA; cdr3_length: 14; j_call: TRBJ2-1; d_call: NA; cdr3_nt: TGTGCCAGCAGTGAAGGACGGGACTACAATGAGCAGTTCTTC; cdr3_aa: CASSEGRDYNEQFF
v_call: TRBV5-8; clone_size: NA; cdr3_length: 18; j_call: TRBJ2-6; d_call: TRBD1; cdr3_nt: TGTGCCAGCAGCCGAAACAGGGGGCGGGGCTCTGGGGCCAACGTCCTGACTTTC; cdr3_aa: CASSRNRGRGSGANVLTF
v_call: TRBV11-3; clone_size: NA; cdr3_length: 12; j_call: TRBJ2-1; d_call: NA; cdr3_nt: TGTGCCAGCAGCTTAAATGGCAATGAGCAGTTCTTC; cdr3_aa: CASSLNGNEQFF
v_call: TRBV29-1; clone_size: once; cdr3_length: 12; j_call: TRBJ2-5; d_call: TRBD1; cdr3_nt: TGCAGCGTTGTCACAGGGGGCGAGACCCAGTACTTC; cdr3_aa: CSVVTGGETQYF
v_call: TRBV19; clone_size: NA; cdr3_length: 15; j_call: TRBJ2-5; d_call: NA; cdr3_nt: TGTGCCAGTAGTATGCGTGGGCAGCTAGGGGAGACCCAGTACTTC; cdr3_aa: CASSMRGQLGETQYF
v_call: TRBV9; clone_size: NA; cdr3_length: 16; j_call: TRBJ1-4; d_call: NA; cdr3_nt: TGTGCCAGCAGCGACCCTTCTAGGGGACCTAATGAAAAACTGTTTTTT; cdr3_aa: CASSDPSRGPNEKLFF
v_call: TRBV5-1; clone_size: NA; cdr3_length: 12; j_call: TRBJ2-7; d_call: NA; cdr3_nt: TGCGCCAGCAGCTTGAACCTGGGTGAGCAGTACTTC; cdr3_aa: CASSLNLGEQYF
v_call: TRBV19; clone_size: few; cdr3_length: 15; j_call: TRBJ2-7; d_call: TRBD2; cdr3_nt: TGTGCCAGTAGTATACGAAGCGGGAGAGAAGACGAGCAGTACTTC; cdr3_aa: CASSIRSGREDEQYF
v_call: TRBV7-9; clone_size: few; cdr3_length: 15; j_call: TRBJ2-5; d_call: TRBD1; cdr3_nt: TGTGCCAGCAGCTTAGTGACAGGGGGCTGGGAGACCCAGTACTTC; cdr3_aa: CASSLVTGGWETQYF
v_call: TRBV14; clone_size: once; cdr3_length: 12; j_call: TRBJ2-5; d_call: NA; cdr3_nt: TGTGCCAGCAGCCAAGTAGGAGAGACTCAGTACTTC; cdr3_aa: CASSQVGETQYF
v_call: TRBV2; clone_size: few; cdr3_length: 12; j_call: TRBJ1-5; d_call: NA; cdr3_nt: TGTGCCAGCAGCGCCAATAATCAGCCCCAGCATTTT; cdr3_aa: CASSANNQPQHF
v_call: TRBV7-2; clone_size: NA; cdr3_length: 15; j_call: TRBJ2-5; d_call: TRBD2; cdr3_nt: TGTGCCAGCAGCCGGGGGGGGGTGTGGCAAGAGACCCAGTACTTC; cdr3_aa: CASSRGGVWQETQYF
v_call: TRBV7-9; clone_size: NA; cdr3_length: 14; j_call: TRBJ2-7; d_call: NA; cdr3_nt: TGTGCCAGCAGCTCCGGACTAATCCCCTACGAGCAGTACTTC; cdr3_aa: CASSSGLIPYEQYF
v_call: TRBV27; clone_size: NA; cdr3_length: 15; j_call: TRBJ1-3; d_call: NA; cdr3_nt: TGTGCCAGCAGTTTAGGCAGGAGCTCTGGAAACACCATATATTTT; cdr3_aa: CASSLGRSSGNTIYF
v_call: TRBV6-1; clone_size: NA; cdr3_length: 17; j_call: TRBJ2-6; d_call: TRBD2; cdr3_nt: TGTGCCAGCAGTGAGCGGGGGGGCTACTCTGGGGCCAACGTCCTGACTTTC; cdr3_aa: CASSERGGYSGANVLTF
v_call: TRBV10-3; clone_size: NA; cdr3_length: 13; j_call: TRBJ2-7; d_call: TRBD1; cdr3_nt: TGTGCCATCAGTGGGACAGGGGACTACGAGCAGTACTTC; cdr3_aa: CAISGTGDYEQYF
v_call: TRBV2; clone_size: few; cdr3_length: 13; j_call: TRBJ1-2; d_call: NA; cdr3_nt: TGTGCCAGCACAGGGAATATTAACTATGGCTACACCTTC; cdr3_aa: CASTGNINYGYTF
v_call: TRBV15; clone_size: few; cdr3_length: 16; j_call: TRBJ1-6; d_call: NA; cdr3_nt: TGTGCCACCAGCAGAACGACGGTGACTGAGAACTCACCCCTCCACTTT; cdr3_aa: CATSRTTVTENSPLHF
v_call: TRBV28; clone_size: NA; cdr3_length: 13; j_call: TRBJ1-2; d_call: NA; cdr3_nt: TGTGCCAGCAGTTTCGGTGGGACCTATGGCTACACCTTC; cdr3_aa: CASSFGGTYGYTF
v_call: TRBV7-9; clone_size: NA; cdr3_length: 17; j_call: TRBJ2-7; d_call: TRBD1; cdr3_nt: TGTGCCAGTAACCGGGACAGGGGGCGTATCGGCGCCTACGAGCAGTACTTC; cdr3_aa: CASNRDRGRIGAYEQYF
v_call: TRBV6-1; clone_size: NA; cdr3_length: 13; j_call: TRBJ2-3; d_call: NA; cdr3_nt: TGTGCCAGCATGGAACCTAGCACAGATACGCAGTATTTT; cdr3_aa: CASMEPSTDTQYF
v_call: TRBV30; clone_size: NA; cdr3_length: 13; j_call: TRBJ2-1; d_call: NA; cdr3_nt: TGTGCCTGGAGTGCAGGGTATGACAATGAGCAGTTCTTC; cdr3_aa: CAWSAGYDNEQFF
v_call: TRBV5-1; clone_size: NA; cdr3_length: 19; j_call: TRBJ2-7; d_call: TRBD2; cdr3_nt: TGCGCCAGCAGCTTGGATGGGTCTGGCGGGAGAAGGCTAAACTACGAGCAGTACTTC; cdr3_aa: CASSLDGSGGRRLNYEQYF
v_call: TRBV21-1; clone_size: NA; cdr3_length: 18; j_call: TRBJ2-5; d_call: NA; cdr3_nt: TGTGCCAGCAGCCCAACAAGGGGACTAGCGGGAGGTCATGAGACCCAGTACTTC; cdr3_aa: CASSPTRGLAGGHETQYF
v_call: TRBV27; clone_size: NA; cdr3_length: 15; j_call: TRBJ2-7; d_call: NA; cdr3_nt: TGTGCCAGCAGTCCTCGGGCAGGGAGCTCCTACGAGCAGTACTTC; cdr3_aa: CASSPRAGSSYEQYF
v_call: TRBV6-6; clone_size: NA; cdr3_length: 14; j_call: TRBJ2-7; d_call: TRBD1; cdr3_nt: TGTGCCAGCAGTTATTTAGGGGGCGTCTACGAGCAGTACTTC; cdr3_aa: CASSYLGGVYEQYF
v_call: TRBV5-1; clone_size: once; cdr3_length: 15; j_call: TRBJ2-3; d_call: NA; cdr3_nt: TGCGCCAGCAGCTTGGAGAGGGGTGATTCAGATACGCAGTATTTT; cdr3_aa: CASSLERGDSDTQYF
v_call: TRBV29-1; clone_size: NA; cdr3_length: 17; j_call: TRBJ2-1; d_call: TRBD2; cdr3_nt: TGCAGCGTTGAAGGGCGGGAGGGGTTTAGCTCCTACAATGAGCAGTTCTTC; cdr3_aa: CSVEGREGFSSYNEQFF
v_call: TRBV5-1; clone_size: many; cdr3_length: 15; j_call: TRBJ1-1; d_call: TRBD1; cdr3_nt: TGCGCCAGCAGCATCACGGGACAGGGGAACACTGAAGCTTTCTTT; cdr3_aa: CASSITGQGNTEAFF
v_call: TRBV7-2; clone_size: NA; cdr3_length: 11; j_call: TRBJ2-3; d_call: NA; cdr3_nt: TGTGCCAGCAAGAGCACAGATACGCAGTATTTT; cdr3_aa: CASKSTDTQYF
v_call: TRBV10-3; clone_size: once; cdr3_length: 15; j_call: TRBJ2-7; d_call: TRBD2; cdr3_nt: TGTGCCATCAGGGGCGGACTAGCGGGCACCTACGAGCAGTACTTC; cdr3_aa: CAIRGGLAGTYEQYF
v_call: TRBV5-6; clone_size: NA; cdr3_length: 17; j_call: TRBJ2-5; d_call: NA; cdr3_nt: TGTGCCAGCAGCGAGCACCCGGGAACAGGCATTCCAGAGACCCAGTACTTC; cdr3_aa: CASSEHPGTGIPETQYF
v_call: TRBV11-2; clone_size: NA; cdr3_length: 15; j_call: TRBJ2-7; d_call: NA; cdr3_nt: TGTGCCAGCAGGGGTGCCGGCGGGCCGAACTACGAGCAGTACTTC; cdr3_aa: CASRGAGGPNYEQYF
v_call: TRBV19; clone_size: NA; cdr3_length: 13; j_call: TRBJ2-1; d_call: TRBD2; cdr3_nt: TGTGCCAGTAGTCCCGGACTAGCCGGAGAGCAGTTCTTC; cdr3_aa: CASSPGLAGEQFF
v_call: TRBV14; clone_size: NA; cdr3_length: 17; j_call: TRBJ2-5; d_call: TRBD2; cdr3_nt: TGTGCCAGCAGCCAAGACGGAGGGGGACTAGCGTACGAGACCCAGTACTTC; cdr3_aa: CASSQDGGGLAYETQYF